Presented here are 19 T cell receptor beta chains from one specimen sequenced in a study of blood T cell repertoires in COVID-19. The data were produced by immunoSEQ multiplex PCR, yet TCRdb's version contains in-frame clones alone and is incomplete. Found here are under 250,000 clones, around 85% of them singletons; the top ten hold around 10%. The sequencing input was PBMCs or T cells enriched from blood (not recorded which). All receptors come from a woman aged 45-65 years with acute COVID-19.

The genes are TRBV18 and TRBJ1-2; TRBD1 is a possible D gene (5 bases). The CDR3 spans 15 residues. Trimming pared 3 bases from V and 0 bases from J, leaving 11 bases between. Germline loops: CDR1 KGHSH, CDR2 LQKENI. Here the CDR3 reads CASSPQGDPNYGYTF. CDR3 coding DNA: TGTGCCAGCTCACCCCAGGGCGACCCTAACTATGGCTACACCTTC.

The V and J genes are TRBV12-3 or TRBV12-4 and TRBJ1-1; unclear D gene. The V gene lost 4 bases and the J gene lost 4 bases, with 7 bases spanning the gap. The CDR3 contains 12 residues. The DNA of the CDR3 is TGTGCCAGCAGTTATAGTGTCACTGAAGCTTTCTTT. It specifies CASSYSVTEAFF.

Worth noting for this clone: One end of the junction varies from germline; a read error may be responsible. This sequence joins TRBV14 and TRBJ1-5; possible D gene TRBD1, 6 bases. The CDR3 has 13 residues. Per germline, CDR1 SGHDN and CDR2 FVKESK. In nucleotides, the CDR3 is TGTGCCAGCAGTCAGGGGATGGATCAACCCCAGCATTTT. Amino acids: CASSQGMDQPQHF.

V is TRBV9 and J is TRBJ1-4, with 9 bases aligning to TRBD1. Germline CDR1 and CDR2: SGDLS and YYNGEE. CDR3 length: 18 amino acids. V lost 4 bases and J lost 4; bases outside the gene matches: 14. The CDR3 loop is CASSTPKGQGSFNEKLFF. CDR3 nucleotides: TGTGCCAGCAGCACCCCTAAGGGACAGGGAAGTTTTAATGAAAAACTGTTTTTT.

This clone was counted between two and nine times. This sequence joins TRBV25-1 and TRBJ1-5; 8 bases are a match to TRBD1. Per germline, CDR1 MGHDK and CDR2 SYGVNS. The V gene end was trimmed by 4 bases and the J gene end by 7 bases; junction bases not matched to a gene: 6. The CDR3 runs to 14 residues. The CDR3: CASSGTGTRQPQHF. The CDR3 DNA reads TGTGCCAGCAGTGGGACAGGGACAAGGCAGCCCCAGCATTTT.

The chain joins TRBV30 to TRBJ1-2, with 9 bases matching TRBD1. The germline CDR1 and CDR2 sequences are GTSNPN and SVGIG (reference sequence). The CDR3 length is 15 residues. The junction had 8 bases not matched to a gene; V was cut back by 1 base and J by 5 bases. CDR3 nucleotides: TGTGCCTGGAGTGGACAACAGGGGGCAAGGTATGGCTACACCTTC. Translating it yields CAWSGQQGARYGYTF.

The rearrangement uses TRBV18 and TRBJ1-2; D is perhaps TRBD1 (6 bases). The V end lost 5 bases, the J end lost 3 bases, and 13 bases lay between the germline ends. The CDR3 runs 14 residues. Per germline, CDR1 KGHSH and CDR2 LQKENI. CDR3 protein: CASSTYGGDYGYTF. In nucleotides, the CDR3 is TGTGCCAGCTCAACCTATGGGGGCGACTATGGCTACACCTTC.

A single count supports this clone. The V call is TRBV15, the J call TRBJ2-3; D call uncertain. Trimming took off 8 bases at V and 0 bases at J, with 3 bases between the two ends. Per the germline V gene, CDR1 is LNHNV and CDR2 is YYDKDF (reference sequence). The CDR3 covers 11 residues. Written as DNA, the CDR3 is TGTGCCACCCGGAGCACAGATACGCAGTATTTT. Translation: CATRSTDTQYF.

The chain joins TRBV5-4 to TRBJ1-2; the D gene is possibly TRBD1 (6 bases). Per germline, CDR1 SGHNT and CDR2 YYREEE (reference sequence). Trimming took 4 bases from V and 2 from J, leaving 12 bases between them. The CDR3 loop spans 14 amino acids. CDR3 protein: CASSPNTGNYGYTF. In DNA form, the CDR3 reads TGTGCCAGCAGCCCCAATACAGGGAACTATGGCTACACCTTC.

CDR3 protein: CASHDRLSGNTIYF. The CDR3 coding sequence is TGTGCCAGTCACGACAGGCTCTCTGGAAACACCATATATTTT. This rearrangement joins TRBV19 to TRBJ1-3; D is possibly TRBD1 (6 bases). CDR1 and CDR2 from the germline V gene are LNHDA and SQIVND (reference sequence). The CDR3 runs to 14 residues. Trimming stripped 8 bases from V and 0 bases from J, with 11 bases between. Combining the CDR3 with reference TRBV19 and TRBJ1-3 gives the whole variable domain DGGITQSPKYLFRKEGQNVTLSCEQNLNHDAMYWYRQDPGQGLRLIYYSQIVNDFQKGDIAEGYSVSREKKESFPLTVTSAQKNPTAFYLCASHDRLSGNTIYFGEGSWLTVV.

The chain uses TRBV4-1 and TRBJ2-6, with D unresolved. Per germline, CDR1 MGHRA and CDR2 YSYEKL. This CDR3 has 15 amino acids. V was shortened by 1 base and J by 0 bases, with 4 bases between the two germline ends. CDR3 DNA sequence: TGCGCCAGCAGCCAAGGGCCCTCTGGGGCCAACGTCCTGACTTTC. Encoded protein: CASSQGPSGANVLTF.

This sequence joins TRBV7-9 and TRBJ1-2; tentatively, D is TRBD1 (5 bases). CDR3 length: 18 residues. Germline loops: CDR1 SEHNR, CDR2 FQNEAQ (reference sequence). V lost 5 bases to trimming and J lost 3 bases, with 25 bases between them. Here the CDR3 reads CASSPILVMDTRHYGYTF. CDR3 nucleotide sequence: TGTGCCAGCAGCCCCATATTAGTGATGGACACCCGTCACTATGGCTACACCTTC.

Only a few counts were recorded for this clone. This chain connects TRBV5-1 to TRBJ2-2; TRBD1 matches 9 bases. J was trimmed by 5 bases and V by 6 bases; bases with no gene match: 8. The CDR3 sequence is 15 residues long. CDR1 is SGHRS, CDR2 YFSETQ, per germline. In DNA, the CDR3 is TGCGCCAGCACCAAAGAGGGACAGGGAACCGGGGAGCTGTTTTTT. Translated: CASTKEGQGTGELFF.

This clone was picked up a small number of times. This chain uses TRBV11-2 with TRBJ2-2; 8 positions match TRBD1. V was pared by 0 bases and J by 7 bases, with 7 bases of the junction left unmatched. This CDR3 comprises 16 residues. The V gene's germline CDR1 is SGHAT and CDR2 FQNNGV. The CDR3 sequence: CASSLDLPGGIGELFF. The CDR3 DNA sequence: TGTGCCAGCAGCTTAGATCTTCCAGGGGGCATCGGGGAGCTGTTTTTT.

The chain has TRBV19 and TRBJ1-2; 9 bases align to TRBD1. The CDR3 consists of 14 residues. Trimming removed 2 bases from V and 4 bases from J; junction bases left unmatched: 2. Germline CDR1 reads LNHDA; CDR2 reads SQIVND (reference sequence). Here the CDR3 DNA reads TGTGCCAGTAGTATACCGACAGGGGGCTATGGCTACACCTTC. This codes for CASSIPTGGYGYTF.

The rearrangement links TRBV5-1 to TRBJ1-1; D is perhaps TRBD1 (5 bases). The CDR3 consists of 15 residues. Germline V gives CDR1 SGHRS, CDR2 YFSETQ. The ends were cut back, 4 bases at V and 7 bases at J, with 20 bases in the middle. This chain's CDR3 is CASSEGVGRVGEAFF. The CDR3 DNA sequence: TGCGCCAGCAGCGAAGGGGTAGGCAGGGTCGGTGAAGCTTTCTTT.

This clone came up once. This sequence joins TRBV27 and TRBJ2-7; D is possibly TRBD1 (6 bases). From germline, CDR1 is MNHEY and CDR2 SMNVEV (reference sequence). V was clipped by 5 bases and J by 1 base, with 15 bases between them. The CDR3 loop spans 15 amino acids. This CDR3 reads CASSQRSQGSYEQYF. In DNA, the CDR3 is TGTGCCAGCAGTCAACGATCACAGGGTTCCTACGAGCAGTACTTC.

The chain recombines TRBV25-1 with TRBJ2-1, with 9 bases aligning to TRBD1. V trimming: 7 bases; J trimming: 10 bases; junction bases outside the gene matches: 8. The CDR3 is 13 residues long. The germline CDR1 and CDR2 sequences are MGHDK and SYGVNS. The CDR3 sequence is CASTHRGLGEQFF. In DNA, the CDR3 is TGTGCCAGCACCCACAGGGGGCTAGGGGAGCAGTTCTTC. Looking up the rest from reference TRBV25-1 and TRBJ2-1 gives the full variable domain: EADIYQTPRYLVIGTGKKITLECSQTMGHDKMYWYQQDPGMELHLIHYSYGVNSTEKGDLSSESTVSRIRTEHFPLTLESARPSHTSQYLCASTHRGLGEQFFGPGTRLTVL.

The chain links TRBV6-5 to TRBJ2-5; 9 bases match TRBD1. The CDR3 length is 14 residues. Germline V lookup: CDR1 MNHEY, CDR2 SVGAGI. Losses at the gene ends were 6 bases for V and 2 bases for J; bases not matched to a gene: 4. This CDR3 reads CASSSGTGQETQYF. In DNA form, the CDR3 reads TGTGCCAGCAGCTCCGGGACAGGGCAAGAGACCCAGTACTTC.